This T cell receptor (beta chain) was sequenced in a study of T cell responses to AZD1222 COVID-19 vaccine. TCRdb's table, derived via immunoSEQ multiplex PCR, lists solely in-frame clones and lacks some. This table has about 35,000 clones, 65% to 90% appearing once. Germline V CDR1 and CDR2: SGHTA, FQGNSA. V lost 5 bases and J 0 bases, leaving 7 bases between the germline ends. The CDR3 covers 14 residues. Study-wide points: Spike-spanning, vaccine-associated CD4 TCRs were dominant at 160-218 and 743-854.

This clone has only one observation. Its antigen is not known. This specimen consisted of peripheral blood, obtained on day 0 of AZD1222 vaccination. This sequence was found in an adult in good health. This chain links TRBV7-2 with TRBJ1-4; D not certain. CDR3 residues: CASSQDATNEKLFF. The CDR3 DNA reads TGTGCCAGCAGCCAGGATGCAACTAATGAAAAACTGTTTTTT.